This entry lists 8 T cell receptor beta chains sequenced from one sample in a study of vaccination and CD4 T cells after COVID-19. Treatment specified: approximately nine-day PBMC culture with coronavirus spike peptide pools or control peptides (ViraFEST assay). The Oncomine TCR Beta short-read assay was applied to DNA of cultured CD4+ T cells. TCRdb reprocessed the PCR reads via MiXCR and lists one record per CDR3 protein. Of 20,000 or so distinct CDR3 sequences detected, 40% to 60% appear once; the ten largest clones hold around 9.6%. Their antigens remain unidentified. Source: CD4+ T cells from blood, cultured in vitro, taken before SARS-CoV-2 vaccination. The receptors come from a human donor who had recovered from COVID-19.

The chain carries TRBV12-3 or TRBV12-4 and TRBJ1-6; D is uncertain. CDR3 length equals 13 residues. Trimming removed 7 bases from V and 2 bases from J, with 6 bases in between. CDR3 residues: CASTTAYNSPLHF. The CDR3 nucleotides read TGTGCCAGCACCACTGCCTATAATTCACCCCTCCACTTT.

The V and J genes are TRBV20-1 and TRBJ1-5; no definite D call. Trimming left V 1 base short and J 0 bases short, with 4 bases between. CDR3 length equals 13 residues. In germline, CDR1 is DFQATT, CDR2 SNEGSKA (reference sequence). The CDR3 nucleotides read TGCAGTGCTAGAGGCGGTAGCAATCAGCCCCAGCATTTT. As protein: CSARGGSNQPQHF.

This clonotype has only one observation. The V and J genes are TRBV30 and TRBJ1-1; D not certain. V gave up 3 bases and J gave up 4 bases, with 9 bases separating them. Germline lookup yields CDR1 GTSNPN and CDR2 SVGIG (reference sequence). The CDR3 covers 12 residues. The CDR3 loop is CAWRSGVTEAFF. DNA for the CDR3: TGTGCCTGGAGATCTGGGGTCACTGAAGCTTTCTTT.

The V gene is TRBV7-3, the J gene TRBJ2-1; 7 nucleotides agree with TRBD2. After removal of 5 bases from V and 0 bases from J, the junction contained 4 bases not matched to a gene. The germline CDR1 and CDR2 sequences are SGHTA and FQGTGA. The CDR3 runs 15 residues. CDR3 sequence reads: CASSPSSGSYNEQFF. The CDR3 DNA follows: TGTGCCAGCAGCCCCTCTAGCGGCTCCTACAATGAGCAGTTCTTC.

V usage is TRBV7-2 and J usage is TRBJ2-5; D ambiguous. V lost 1 base and J 5 bases, leaving 5 bases between the germline ends. Germline CDR1 SGHTA, CDR2 FQGNSA. The CDR3 is made up of 12 amino acids. Here the CDR3 reads CASSLVTETQYF. Here the CDR3 DNA reads TGTGCCAGCAGCTTAGTCACGGAGACCCAGTACTTC.

This clonotype was detected a few times. The chain joins TRBV28 to TRBJ2-5; 8 nucleotides line up with TRBD2. V dropped 5 bases and J dropped 5; count of bases not matched to a gene: 7. This CDR3 region has 14 residues. Germline V gives CDR1 MDHEN, CDR2 SYDVKM. The CDR3 DNA reads as TGTGCCAGCAGTACCCCGGGACTAGACGAGACCCAGTACTTC. Protein product: CASSTPGLDETQYF.

As regards this clonotype: One junction end does not reproduce the germline sequence, and a read error may be involved. V gene TRBV7-7 combines with J gene TRBJ2-5; D remains unclear. The CDR3 sequence is 13 residues long. The germline V gene encodes CDR1 SSHAT and CDR2 FNYEAQ (reference sequence). The CDR3 region is CASSFTAQETQYF. CDR3 nucleotides: TGTGCTAGCAGCTTTACAGCCCAAGAGACCCAGTACTTC.

The chain couples TRBV27 to TRBJ2-1, with TRBD2 as a possible D gene (5 bases). The CDR3 is 17 amino acids. Germline CDR1 is MNHEY and CDR2 is SMNVEV (reference sequence). V was trimmed by 7 bases and J by 0 bases, leaving 19 bases between them. CDR3 coding DNA: TGTGCCAGCAAATCTGTCAGCGGACCAAGCTCCTACAATGAGCAGTTCTTC. It translates to CASKSVSGPSSYNEQFF.